Below, 17 T cell receptor beta chains from the same sample are listed, as sequenced in a study of T cells in women clearing cervical HPV infection. Data came from immunoSEQ multiplex PCR; TCRdb stores just in-frame clones and leaves some out. The sample has tens of thousands of clones. Input material: blood buffy coat. The receptor set was obtained from a woman between 18 and 69 years old with a cervical HPV16 infection that either progressed to CIN3+ or cleared (not recorded which).

Incomplete CDR3 DNA: TGCAGTGCTAGAGAGGTGACTAGCGGGAGGCCCAATGAG. Its translation: CSAREVTSGRPNE. The entire CDR3 protein is CSAREVTSGRPNEQFF. V and J are TRBV20-1 and TRBJ2-1, with 13 bases lining up with TRBD2. The CDR3 end falls 3 residues outside the read, so it is completed with the germline J gene. Germline V gene sequence: CDR1 DFQATT, CDR2 SNEGSKA (reference sequence). Trimming took 0 bases from V and 6 from J; bases not matched to a gene: 5. The CDR3 contains 16 residues.

About this clone itself: Read sequence stops 3 residues before the CDR3 end, and the germline J gene provides the missing end. This chain links TRBV11-3 with TRBJ2-3; 8 positions match TRBD2. The CDR3 loop spans 14 amino acids. Germline-derived CDR1 and CDR2 are SGHNT and YENEEA. Trimming removed 5 bases from V and 2 bases from J; junction bases left unmatched: 3. The DNA read from the CDR3 is TGTGCCAGCAGCACTAGCGGAGTCACAGATACG. Translated, it gives CASSTSGVTDT. The full CDR3 protein reads CASSTSGVTDTQYF. The whole variable domain, remainder taken from reference TRBV11-3 and TRBJ2-3, is EAGVVQSPRYKIIEKKQPVAFWCNPISGHNTLYWYLQNLGQGPELLIRYENEEAVDDSQLPKDRFSAERLKGVDSTLKIQPAELGDSAVYLCASSTSGVTDTQYFGPGTRLTVL.

As regards this clone: The read falls 3 residues short of the CDR3 end, and the missing part is taken from the germline J gene. V is TRBV2 and J is TRBJ2-2, with D uncertain. Looked up from germline, CDR1 is SNHLY and CDR2 is FYNNEI. The CDR3 has 17 residues. CDR3: CASSEGRQALHNSPLFF. Partial CDR3 DNA: TGTGCCAGCAGTGAAGGGCGGCAAGCCCTTCATAATTCACCG. The full variable domain, with the rest looked up from reference TRBV2 and TRBJ2-2, is EPEVTQTPSHQVTQMGQEVILRCVPISNHLYFYWYRQILGQKVEFLVSFYNNEISEKSEIFDDQFSVERPDGSNFTLKIRSTKLEDSAMYFCASSEGRQALHNSPLFFGEGSRLTVL.

The CDR3: CASSLVGATGGSGAFF. CDR3 bases read: TGCGCCAGCAGCTTGGTGGGGGCGACAGGGGGCTCCGGT. This rearrangement joins TRBV5-1 to TRBJ1-1, with 10 bases that match TRBD1. The CDR3 end lies 3 residues beyond the end of the read and is filled in from the germline J gene. The CDR3 is 16 residues long. Per germline, CDR1 SGHRS and CDR2 YFSETQ. The entire variable domain, with the rest obtained from reference TRBV5-1 and TRBJ1-1, is as follows: KAGVTQTPRYLIKTRGQQVTLSCSPISGHRSVSWYQQTPGQGLQFLFEYFSETQRNKGNFPGRFSGRQFSNSRSEMNVSTLELGDSALYLCASSLVGATGGSGAFFGQGTRLTVV.

As regards this clone: The read ends 3 residues before the CDR3 terminus; that terminus is restored from the germline J gene. The chain carries TRBV18 and TRBJ1-3, with unresolved D. This CDR3 is 15 amino acids long. Trimming cost V 4 bases and J 0 bases, with 10 bases left between them. Germline values: CDR1 KGHSH, CDR2 LQKENI. CDR3 protein: CASSLTLSSGNTIYF. The covered CDR3 bases are TGTGCCAGCTCACTGACACTTTCCTCTGGAAACACC.

On this clone itself: Read sequence stops 3 residues before the CDR3 end, and the germline J gene provides the missing end. The rearrangement uses TRBV7-2 and TRBJ2-7, with 8 bases lining up with TRBD1. V lost 9 bases and J lost 0; bases outside the gene matches: 10. Germline lookup yields CDR1 SGHTA and CDR2 FQGNSA. This CDR3 is built from 15 residues. This chain's CDR3 is CASALGQGASYEQYF. CDR3 DNA, as far as it was read: TGTGCCAGTGCACTAGGGCAGGGGGCCTCCTACGAG.

Details on this clone: The read ends 3 residues before the CDR3 terminus; that terminus is restored from the germline J gene. The chain carries TRBV4-1 and TRBJ2-3, with D maybe TRBD1 (6 bases). Per the germline V gene, CDR1 is MGHRA and CDR2 is YSYEKL. The CDR3 is 15 amino acids. The CDR3 region is CASSQDLGAVDAQYF. The CDR3 DNA, read in part, is TGCGCCAGCAGCCAAGATCTGGGGGCTGTTGATGCG.

In regard to this clone: The read ends 3 residues before the CDR3 terminus; that terminus is restored from the germline J gene. This chain links TRBV6-2 or TRBV6-3 with TRBJ1-2; 7 bases are shared with TRBD1. The CDR3 has 15 residues. Germline V CDR1 and CDR2: MNHEY, SVGEGT. The part of the CDR3 DNA that was read is TGTGCCAGCAGTTTACGTCCCGGGACAGCCAGCGGC. Protein: CASSLRPGTASG. The full CDR3 protein reads CASSLRPGTASGYTF.

About this clone itself: Read coverage stops 3 residues before the CDR3 terminus; the germline J gene supplies the remainder. This sequence joins TRBV20-1 and TRBJ2-5; 7 nucleotides match TRBD2. This CDR3 contains 13 residues. The V segment lost 5 bases and the J segment 4 bases; nucleotides outside the gene matches: 7. Germline CDR1 and CDR2: DFQATT and SNEGSKA (reference sequence). The sequenced part of the CDR3 DNA is TGCAGTGCTTCCCGGACGGGGGGAGAGACC. Protein: CSASRTGGET. The full CDR3 reads CSASRTGGETQYF.

Concerning this clone itself: From the germline J gene comes the end of the CDR3, since the read stops 3 residues before it. The chain joins TRBV19 to TRBJ1-2; possible D gene TRBD1, 5 bases. Germline CDR1 LNHDA, CDR2 SQIVND (reference sequence). The CDR3 runs to 13 residues. Incomplete CDR3 DNA: TGTGCCAGTAGTATAGAAGGGGTTAGCGGC. Translating it yields CASSIEGVSG. The CDR3 as a whole reads CASSIEGVSGYTF.

Of note for this clone: The DNA ends 3 residues before the CDR3 does, and the rest of the CDR3 is filled in from the germline J gene. The V and J genes are TRBV20-1 and TRBJ2-7, with 11 bases identical to TRBD2. The germline V gene encodes CDR1 DFQATT and CDR2 SNEGSKA (reference sequence). The CDR3 sequence is 14 residues long. With V trimmed by 0 bases and J by 2 bases, 0 bases remained unmatched. The part of the CDR3 DNA that was read is TGCAGTGCTAGAGAACTAGCGGGGGCCTACGAG. The encoded protein is CSARELAGAYE. The CDR3 reads in full as CSARELAGAYEQYF.

With regard to this clone: The read ends 3 residues before the CDR3 terminus; that terminus is restored from the germline J gene. The chain employs TRBV5-6 and TRBJ2-3; 9 bases fit TRBD1. The CDR3 has 14 amino acids. From germline, CDR1 is SGHDT and CDR2 YYEEEE. V lost 6 bases, J lost 3 bases, and 5 bases stayed unmatched. CDR3: CASTSQGATDTQYF. The sequenced CDR3 bases are TGTGCCAGCACCTCACAGGGGGCGACAGATACG.

As concerns this clone: The read ends 3 residues early relative to the CDR3; the germline J gene fills the gap. The genes are TRBV6-2 or TRBV6-3 and TRBJ2-5; TRBD2 matches at 8 bases. Germline assignment: CDR1 MNHEY and CDR2 SVGEGT. With 6 bases clipped from V and 2 bases from J, the junction kept 11 bases outside the gene matches. The CDR3 spans 16 residues. The CDR3: CASSGSGKGSQETQYF. The sequenced CDR3 bases are TGTGCCAGCAGCGGTAGCGGGAAGGGCTCGCAAGAGACC.

On this clone: Coverage ceases 3 residues before the CDR3 finishes, and the germline J gene fills in the end. The chain is built from TRBV19 and TRBJ2-3, with TRBD2 identical over 14 bases. CDR3 length equals 17 residues. Germline V CDR1 and CDR2: LNHDA, SQIVND (reference sequence). V trimming: 3 bases; J trimming: 5 bases; junction bases outside the gene matches: 7. The CDR3 loop reads CASSIVTSGRARDTQYF. The CDR3 bases that were read are TGTGCCAGTAGTATCGTGACTAGCGGGAGGGCCAGAGATACG.

The CDR3 DNA, read in part, is TGTGCCAGCAGCTTGGGCGGGGGGGCTATCTACGAG. This encodes CASSLGGGAIYE. The CDR3 in its entirety is CASSLGGGAIYEQYF. This chain connects TRBV5-4 to TRBJ2-7, with 9 nucleotides matching TRBD2. The sequenced fragment ends 3 residues before the CDR3 boundary, so the rest is inferred from the germline J gene. There are 15 residues in the CDR3. Unmatched junction bases numbered 4, after V lost 0 bases and J lost 3 bases. Germline lookup yields CDR1 SGHNT and CDR2 YYREEE (reference sequence).

Notes on this clone: Read coverage stops 3 residues before the CDR3 terminus; the germline J gene supplies the remainder. J is TRBJ2-7 and V is TRBV19, with 9 bases matching TRBD1. J was trimmed by 0 bases and V by 4 bases; bases with no gene match: 4. Per germline, CDR1 LNHDA and CDR2 SQIVND (reference sequence). The CDR3 totals 15 residues. The CDR3 reads CASSKPTGGSYEQYF. The sequenced part of the CDR3 DNA is TGTGCCAGTAGTAAGCCGACAGGGGGCTCCTACGAG. Together with reference TRBV19 and TRBJ2-7, the CDR3 gives the full variable domain: DGGITQSPKYLFRKEGQNVTLSCEQNLNHDAMYWYRQDPGQGLRLIYYSQIVNDFQKGDIAEGYSVSREKKESFPLTVTSAQKNPTAFYLCASSKPTGGSYEQYFGPGTRLTVT.

Comment on this clone: The read finishes 3 residues shy of the CDR3 end, and the germline J gene is used to complete it. The rearrangement joins TRBV20-1 to TRBJ2-3, with TRBD2 matching over 11 bases. Trimming cost V 5 bases and J 3 bases; bases outside gene matches: 4. The germline V gene encodes CDR1 DFQATT and CDR2 SNEGSKA (reference sequence). The CDR3 contains 14 residues. CDR3: CSAGTSGRTDTQYF. The sequenced part of the CDR3 DNA is TGCAGTGCTGGTACTAGCGGGAGAACAGATACG.